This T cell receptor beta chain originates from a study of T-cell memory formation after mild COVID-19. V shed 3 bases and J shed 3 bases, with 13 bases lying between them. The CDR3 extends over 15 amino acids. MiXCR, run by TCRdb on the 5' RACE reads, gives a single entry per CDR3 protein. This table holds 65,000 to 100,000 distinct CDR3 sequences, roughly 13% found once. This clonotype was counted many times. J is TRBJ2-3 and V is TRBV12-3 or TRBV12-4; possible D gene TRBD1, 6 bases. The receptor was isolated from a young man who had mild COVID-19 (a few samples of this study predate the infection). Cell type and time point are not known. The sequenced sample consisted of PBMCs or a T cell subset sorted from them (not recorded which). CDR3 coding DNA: TGTGCCAGCAGTTTGTCACAGGGCACAACAGATACGCAGTATTTT. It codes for CASSLSQGTTDTQYF.